Listed here are 9 T cell receptor beta chains from one sample, sequenced in a study of shared clonotypes between healthy human individuals. The table came from immunoSEQ multiplex PCR; TCRdb's copy has only in-frame clones and leaves some out. Among a few million clones listed, roughly nine tenths were seen once. The sequencing input was naive CD4+ T cells sorted from blood. Described subset: CD45RA+ positively selected. The source is a man aged 18 to 29 in good health.

DNA of the CDR3: TGTGCCAGCAGGAGAGTAGGGACTACAAACACCGGGGAGCTGTTTTTT. Translating gives CASRRVGTTNTGELFF. The chain recombines TRBV11-2 with TRBJ2-2; TRBD2 matches 7 bases. With 6 bases clipped from V and 2 bases from J, the junction kept 9 bases outside the gene matches. The CDR3 is 16 residues long. Germline CDR1 is SGHAT and CDR2 is FQNNGV.

The chain employs TRBV15 and TRBJ2-7, with 8 bases that match TRBD2. Trimming at V came to 1 base and at J to 0 bases, leaving 2 bases not matched to a gene. Germline V gene sequence: CDR1 LNHNV, CDR2 YYDKDF (reference sequence). This CDR3 region has 15 residues. The CDR3 loop reads CATSRGRGGSYEQYF. DNA for the CDR3: TGTGCCACCAGCAGAGGTCGGGGGGGCTCCTACGAGCAGTACTTC.

The chain has TRBV11-2 and TRBJ2-5; D not resolved. The CDR3 extends over 14 amino acids. Trimming left V 4 bases short and J 3 bases short, with 12 bases between. Germline-derived CDR1 and CDR2 are SGHAT and FQNNGV. This CDR3 is CASSSWVGKETQYF. In nucleotides, the CDR3 is TGTGCCAGCAGCTCATGGGTGGGGAAAGAGACCCAGTACTTC.

The CDR3 protein is CASTRPGPFYEQYF. The CDR3 DNA sequence: TGTGCCAGCACCCGTCCGGGCCCTTTCTACGAGCAGTACTTC. This chain connects TRBV7-2 to TRBJ2-7; D is unresolved. This CDR3 is 14 amino acids long. V shed 7 bases and J shed 3 bases, with 16 bases lying between them. CDR1 and CDR2 (germline): SGHTA, FQGNSA.

The chain combines TRBV9 with TRBJ2-5; D uncertain. Trimming stripped 3 bases from V and 5 bases from J, with 14 bases between. Germline CDR1 and CDR2: SGDLS and YYNGEE. CDR3 length equals 14 residues. The chain's CDR3 is CASSERLVRETQYF. The DNA of the CDR3 is TGTGCCAGCAGCGAGCGACTGGTCCGCGAGACCCAGTACTTC.

The chain joins TRBV5-4 to TRBJ2-4; D might be TRBD2 (6 bases). V was cut by 3 bases and J by 3 bases, with 13 bases left in between. This CDR3 comprises 15 residues. Per germline, CDR1 SGHNT and CDR2 YYREEE (reference sequence). The CDR3 region has the DNA TGTGCCAGCAGCTATTACGGGGGAGTCAAAAACATTCAGTACTTC. It translates to CASSYYGGVKNIQYF. Supplemented by reference TRBV5-4 and TRBJ2-4, the full variable domain reads ETGVTQSPTHLIKTRGQQVTLRCSSQSGHNTVSWYQQALGQGPQFIFQYYREEENGRGNFPPRFSGLQFPNYSSELNVNALELDDSALYLCASSYYGGVKNIQYFGAGTRLSVL.

This clone appeared a single time. The chain carries TRBV19 and TRBJ2-3, with 9 positions matching TRBD1. Germline V gene lookup returns CDR1 LNHDA and CDR2 SQIVND (reference sequence). The CDR3 contains 15 residues. V lost 6 bases, J lost 0 bases, and 4 bases stayed unmatched. The DNA for the CDR3 is TGTGCCAGTAGCGAAGGGACAGGGAGCACAGATACGCAGTATTTT. It translates to CASSEGTGSTDTQYF.

The chain employs TRBV4-3 and TRBJ2-3, with a possible D match to TRBD2 (6 bases). The V gene lost 0 bases and the J gene lost 4 bases, with 23 bases spanning the gap. The CDR3 extends over 19 amino acids. Germline CDR1 reads LGHNA; CDR2 reads YSLEER. The CDR3 DNA sequence: TGCGCCAGCAGCCAAGATTACGGGTTGGCCCAGAGGAGGGCAGATACGCAGTATTTT. Translated, it gives CASSQDYGLAQRRADTQYF.

V usage is TRBV29-1 and J usage is TRBJ2-6, with 8 bases identical to TRBD1. V shed 6 bases, J shed 2 bases, and the junction held 9 bases outside the gene matches. The CDR3 is made up of 16 amino acids. Germline-derived CDR1 and CDR2 are SQVTM and ANQGSEA. In nucleotides, the CDR3 is TGCAGCGTGGACGACAGGGGTCTGGCTGGGGCCAACGTCCTGACTTTC. This gives the protein CSVDDRGLAGANVLTF. Full variable domain (outside the CDR3, taken from reference TRBV29-1 and TRBJ2-6): SAVISQKPSRDICQRGTSLTIQCQVDSQVTMMFWYRQQPGQSLTLIATANQGSEATYESGFVIDKFPISRPNLTFSTLTVSNMSPEDSSIYLCSVDDRGLAGANVLTFGAGSRLTVL.